This entry lists 5 T cell receptor beta chains sequenced from one sample in a study of blood T cell repertoires in COVID-19. Libraries were prepared by immunoSEQ multiplex PCR; TCRdb keeps only in-frame clonotypes and omits some of them. The profile covers some 54,000 clones, with roughly four fifths appearing a single time and under 2% taken by the ten largest. The sample was peripheral blood. All receptors derive from a woman aged 60-75 years with acute or convalescent COVID-19.

The chain carries TRBV4-1 and TRBJ1-5; TRBD1 aligns across 8 bases. The CDR3 loop spans 14 amino acids. J lost 2 bases, V lost 4 bases, and 1 base had no gene match. The germline CDR1 and CDR2 sequences are MGHRA and YSYEKL. In DNA form, the CDR3 reads TGCGCCAGCAGCCTACAGGGGGGCAATCAGCCCCAGCATTTT. Amino acid sequence: CASSLQGGNQPQHF.

This chain joins TRBV15 and TRBJ1-5; 9 bases fit TRBD1. In germline, CDR1 is LNHNV, CDR2 YYDKDF (reference sequence). This CDR3 has 16 amino acids. Germline trimming cut 0 bases from V and 4 bases from J; bases unmatched to any gene: 4. The CDR3, as DNA: TGTGCCACCAGCAGAGATGGGACAGGGAAGAATCAGCCCCAGCATTTT. This sequence encodes CATSRDGTGKNQPQHF.

The chain employs TRBV12-2 and TRBJ2-7; the table assigns TRBD1, which was not confirmed against the DNA. TRBV12-2 is marked as a pseudogene. The CDR3 runs 18 residues. CDR3 nucleotide sequence: TGTGCAAGTCGCCCCTTTCAGGGGGCCATTATAATTTCCTACGAGCAGTACTTC. It is translated as CASRPFQGAIIISYEQYF.

A few counts support this clone. J is TRBJ2-5 and V is TRBV7-7; 8 positions match TRBD1. V lost 5 bases to trimming and J lost 4 bases; unmatched junction nucleotides: 9. CDR1 and CDR2 from the germline V gene are SSHAT and FNYEAQ (reference sequence). This CDR3 has 15 residues. CDR3 protein: CASSLRQGMGETQYF. The CDR3 DNA follows: TGTGCCAGCAGCCTCAGACAGGGGATGGGAGAGACCCAGTACTTC.

The CDR3 DNA reads as TGTGCCAGTAGTATAAGGGGTAGGGAGACCCAGTACTTC. Amino acids: CASSIRGRETQYF. The chain joins TRBV19 to TRBJ2-5, with D possibly being TRBD1 (5 bases). Germline-derived CDR1 and CDR2 are LNHDA and SQIVND (reference sequence). V was clipped by 2 bases and J by 5 bases, with 9 bases between them. The CDR3 is 13 amino acids.